Many counts were recorded for the clone carrying this T cell receptor beta chain. The germline gives CDR1 DFQATT, CDR2 SNEGSKA (reference sequence). CDR3 length equals 15 residues. The V and J ends lost 0 bases and 1 base respectively, with 12 bases between them. The data were obtained in a study of T-cell reconstitution after alpha-beta-depleted transplantation in children. As it was prepared, the TCRbeta library received unique molecular identifiers. MiXCR was run by TCRdb on the PCR reads, yielding one entry per CDR3 protein. The data show 440,000 or so distinct CDR3 sequences, approximately 11% seen once.

This chain links TRBV20-1 with TRBJ1-1; D call uncertain. The sequence derives from a human donor who donated a stem cell graft to a child with acute myeloid leukemia. This sample comprised PBMCs from the stem cell graft donor, obtained from the stem cell graft. CDR3 sequence (DNA): TGCAGTGCTAGAGATCGGAAGGCTTCGAACACTGAAGCTTTCTTT. Protein product: CSARDRKASNTEAFF.